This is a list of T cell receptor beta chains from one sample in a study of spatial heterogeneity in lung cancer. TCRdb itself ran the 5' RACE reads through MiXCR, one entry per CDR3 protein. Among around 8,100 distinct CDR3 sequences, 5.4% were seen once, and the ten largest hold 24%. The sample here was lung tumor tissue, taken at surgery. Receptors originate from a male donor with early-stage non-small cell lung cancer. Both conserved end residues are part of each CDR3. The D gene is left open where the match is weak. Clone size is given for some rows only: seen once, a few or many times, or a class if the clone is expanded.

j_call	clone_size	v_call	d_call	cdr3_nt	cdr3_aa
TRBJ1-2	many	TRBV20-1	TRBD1	TGCAGTGCTAGTATCACCGGACAGGGCGCAAATGGCTACACCTTC	CSASITGQGANGYTF
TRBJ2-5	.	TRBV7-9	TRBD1	TGTGCCAGCAGCTTGTCGGGACAGGCACAAGAGACCCAGTACTTC	CASSLSGQAQETQYF
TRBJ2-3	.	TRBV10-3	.	TGTGCCATCAGTGACGTACAGGGCACAGATACGCAGTATTTT	CAISDVQGTDTQYF
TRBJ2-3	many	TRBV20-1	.	TGCAGTGCTAATGACAGAAAAACAGATACGCAGTATTTT	CSANDRKTDTQYF
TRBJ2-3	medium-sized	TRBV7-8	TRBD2	TGTGCCAGCAGCTTTGCGGGAGAGAGCACAGATACGCAGTATTTT	CASSFAGESTDTQYF
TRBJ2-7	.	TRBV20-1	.	TGCAGTGCTAGAGATTTCCGGCTTTCGCTATACGAGCAGTACTTC	CSARDFRLSLYEQYF
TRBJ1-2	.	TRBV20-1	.	TGCAGTGCTAGAGATGCCGCCGTCCCCCTCTATGGCTACACCTTC	CSARDAAVPLYGYTF
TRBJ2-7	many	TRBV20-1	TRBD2	TGCAGTGCTAGAGGCAGGACTAGCGGGAGGATCTACGAGCAGTACTTC	CSARGRTSGRIYEQYF
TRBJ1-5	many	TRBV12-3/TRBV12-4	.	TGTGCCAGCAGTTTAGTTGCAACTAGCAATCAGCCCCAGCATTTT	CASSLVATSNQPQHF
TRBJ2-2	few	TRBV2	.	TGTGCCAGCAGCAAGGTTTACACCGGGGAGCTGTTTTTT	CASSKVYTGELFF
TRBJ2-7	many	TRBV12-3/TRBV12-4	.	TGTGCCAGCAGTTTAAGACCCTACGAGCAGTACTTC	CASSLRPYEQYF
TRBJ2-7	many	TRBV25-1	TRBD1	TGTGCCAGCAGTGATCCGGGACAGGGGGATTACGAGCAGTACTTC	CASSDPGQGDYEQYF
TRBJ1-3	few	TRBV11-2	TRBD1	TGTGCCAGCAGTACAGGGGGCTATGGAAACACCATATATTTT	CASSTGGYGNTIYF
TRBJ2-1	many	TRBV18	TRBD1	TGTGCCAGCTCACCACCGAGACAGGGGGCTGTCTACAATGAGCAGTTCTTC	CASSPPRQGAVYNEQFF
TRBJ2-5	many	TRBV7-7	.	TGTGCTAGCAGCTTAGCCCGGTCAGAAGAGACCCAGTACTTC	CASSLARSEETQYF
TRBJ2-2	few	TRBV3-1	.	TGTGCCAGCAGCCAAGCCGACGGGGAGCTGTTTTTT	CASSQADGELFF
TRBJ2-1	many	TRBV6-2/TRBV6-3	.	TGTGCCAGCAGTCCTAGTCTCTTGGAGCAGTTCTTC	CASSPSLLEQFF
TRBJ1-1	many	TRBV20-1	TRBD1	TGCAGTGCGCCGGGACAGGGATGGGCCACTGAAGCTTTCTTT	CSAPGQGWATEAFF
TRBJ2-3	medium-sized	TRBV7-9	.	TGTGCCAGCAGCCCTTGGACTAGCACAGATACGCAGTATTTT	CASSPWTSTDTQYF
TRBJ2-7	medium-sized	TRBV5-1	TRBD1	TGCGCCAGCAGCCCGGACCGGACAGGGGGCAACGAGCAGTACTTC	CASSPDRTGGNEQYF
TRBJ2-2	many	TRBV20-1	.	TGCAGTGCCAACCGTCTTGGGCTAAGTACCGGGGAGCTGTTTTTT	CSANRLGLSTGELFF
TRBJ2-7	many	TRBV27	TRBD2	TGTGCCAGCATTTCCTTGGTGGTTGCGGGGGAACTCACCCGGGGTGAGCAGTACTTC	CASISLVVAGELTRGEQYF
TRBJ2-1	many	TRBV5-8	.	TGTGCCAGCAACGGACGAGCTACCTCCTACAATGAGCAGTTCTTC	CASNGRATSYNEQFF
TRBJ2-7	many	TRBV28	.	TGTGCCAGCAGTTCGGACGGACATCCGTACGAGCAGTACTTC	CASSSDGHPYEQYF
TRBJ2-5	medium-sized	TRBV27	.	TGTGCCAGCAGCCCCTCTTGGGCCCAAGAGACCCAGTACTTC	CASSPSWAQETQYF
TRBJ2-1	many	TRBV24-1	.	TGTGCCACCAGTGGGTGGGGTTTACATGATGAGCAGTTCTTC	CATSGWGLHDEQFF
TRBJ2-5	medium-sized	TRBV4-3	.	TGCGCCAGCAGCCAAGATCGACGAGAGACCCAGTACTTC	CASSQDRRETQYF
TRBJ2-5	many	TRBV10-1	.	TGCGCCAGCAGTGAGTCAGGAACGAGAGGCCGGTACTTC	CASSESGTRGRYF
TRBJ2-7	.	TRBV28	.	TGTGCCAGCAGTTTTGAGGGACTGCCTTCCCGCACAGAGCAGTACTTC	CASSFEGLPSRTEQYF
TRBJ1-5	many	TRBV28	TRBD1	TGTGCCAGCAGTCCGACCGGGACAGGGTTATCCCAGAAGGTGGCCCAGCATTTT	CASSPTGTGLSQKVAQHF
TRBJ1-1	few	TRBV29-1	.	TGCAGCGTCGACACGGGGTATAACACTGAAGCTTTCTTT	CSVDTGYNTEAFF
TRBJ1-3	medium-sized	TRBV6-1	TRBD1	TGTGCCAGCAGTGAAGTAGGACAGGGGGCCGGAAACACCATATATTTT	CASSEVGQGAGNTIYF
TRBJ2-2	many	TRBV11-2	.	TGTGCCAGCAGCTTGGTGGCGCGGAACACCGGGGAGCTGTTTTTT	CASSLVARNTGELFF
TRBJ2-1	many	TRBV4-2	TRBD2	TGTGCCAGCAGCCCGAACCCTAGCGGGGGTGACAATGAGCAGTTCTTC	CASSPNPSGGDNEQFF
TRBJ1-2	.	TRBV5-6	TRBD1	TGTGCCAGCAGCTTGTTCGGGACAGGGGGAATCTATGGCTACACCTTC	CASSLFGTGGIYGYTF
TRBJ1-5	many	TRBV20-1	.	TGCAGTGCTTGGTCCGGAGCTAGCAATCAGCCCCAGCATTTT	CSAWSGASNQPQHF
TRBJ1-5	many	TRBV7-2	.	TGTGCCAGCAGCTCCTGGACAGATCAGCCCCAGCATTTT	CASSSWTDQPQHF
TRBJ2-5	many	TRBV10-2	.	TGCGCCAGCAGTAGGGCAGGGCCCCTTCAAGAGACCCAGTACTTC	CASSRAGPLQETQYF
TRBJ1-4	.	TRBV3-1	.	TGTGCCAGCAGCCAAGGTAATCGACGACTGTTTTTT	CASSQGNRRLFF
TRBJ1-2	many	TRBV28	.	TGTGCCAGCAGCTTCGCGGAGGGGGGGCATTTCTATGGCTACACCTTC	CASSFAEGGHFYGYTF
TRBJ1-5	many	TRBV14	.	TGTGCCAGCAGCCACGCCGGCGGCCAGCCCCAGCATTTT	CASSHAGGQPQHF
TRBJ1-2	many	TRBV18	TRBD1	TGTGCCAGCTCACCAACGGGACAGGGAGAGCATGGCTACACCTTC	CASSPTGQGEHGYTF
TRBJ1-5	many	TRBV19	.	TGTGCCAGTAGGACGTCAGTTAATCAGCCCCAGCATTTT	CASRTSVNQPQHF